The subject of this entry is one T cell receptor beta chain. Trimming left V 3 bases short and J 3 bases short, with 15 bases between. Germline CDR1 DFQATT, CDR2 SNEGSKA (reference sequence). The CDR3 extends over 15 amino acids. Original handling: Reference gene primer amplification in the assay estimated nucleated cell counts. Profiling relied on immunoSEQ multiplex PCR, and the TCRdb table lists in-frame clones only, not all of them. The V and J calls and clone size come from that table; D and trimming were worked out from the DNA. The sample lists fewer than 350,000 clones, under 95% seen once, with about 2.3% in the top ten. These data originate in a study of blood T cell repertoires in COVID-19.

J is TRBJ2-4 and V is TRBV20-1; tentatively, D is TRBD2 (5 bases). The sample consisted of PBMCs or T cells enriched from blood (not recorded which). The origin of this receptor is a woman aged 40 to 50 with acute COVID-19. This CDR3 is CSASGTSPFKNIQYF. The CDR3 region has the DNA TGCAGTGCTAGTGGCACTAGTCCTTTCAAAAACATTCAGTACTTC.